These T cell receptor beta chains were read from a single sample in a study of shared clonotypes between healthy human individuals. Profiling relied on immunoSEQ multiplex PCR, and the TCRdb table lists in-frame clones only, not all of them. This table has some 1.5 million clones, 98% appearing once. The sequencing input was naive CD4+ T cells sorted from blood. The receptors were gathered from a man younger than 40 in good health. Both conserved end residues are part of each CDR3. A D gene is named only where the DNA matches it firmly. Clone size is stated in some rows and not others, as once, few, many or a class when expanded.

V,J,D,size,DNA,CDR3
TRBV19,TRBJ2-7,.,.,TGTGCCAGTAGGAGGGTGGGCAGGCGCTACTACGAGCAGTACTTC,CASRRVGRRYYEQYF
TRBV9,TRBJ2-1,.,.,TGTGCCAGCAGCGTAGGTTTTAGCGAGCAGTTCTTC,CASSVGFSEQFF
TRBV4-1,TRBJ2-1,.,.,TGCGCCAGCAGCCAAGATCAGGGGACCTACAATGAGCAGTTCTTC,CASSQDQGTYNEQFF
TRBV6-1,TRBJ1-1,TRBD1,.,TGTGCCAGCAGTAGACAGGGGGGTTACGAAGCTTTCTTT,CASSRQGGYEAFF
TRBV19,TRBJ2-3,.,.,TGTGCCAGTAGTTACAGCACAGATACGCAGTATTTT,CASSYSTDTQYF
TRBV5-1,TRBJ2-3,TRBD2,.,TGCGCCAGCAGCTTGACTAGCGGGATTTCCGATACGCAGTATTTT,CASSLTSGISDTQYF
TRBV7-2,TRBJ2-7,.,.,TGTGCCAGCAGCTTTAGGGGCCATGGGACTTACGAGCAGTACTTC,CASSFRGHGTYEQYF
TRBV7-7,TRBJ1-4,TRBD1,.,TGTGCTAGCAGCAGGGACAGGGGTGAAAAACTGTTTTTT,CASSRDRGEKLFF
TRBV28,TRBJ2-1,TRBD2,.,TGTGCCAGCACAACCAGCGGGATTTACAATGAGCAGTTCTTC,CASTTSGIYNEQFF
TRBV5-1,TRBJ2-5,.,.,TGCGCCAGCAGCTTGGCCGGAGTCGGGGAGACCCAGTACTTC,CASSLAGVGETQYF
TRBV18,TRBJ2-1,TRBD2,.,TGTGCCAGCCGATATATAGCGGGATTCTACAATGAGCAGTTCTTC,CASRYIAGFYNEQFF
TRBV7-2,TRBJ1-2,.,.,TGTGCCAGCAGCTTAGTCGAACAGAACTATGGCTACACCTTC,CASSLVEQNYGYTF
TRBV28,TRBJ2-1,TRBD1,.,TGTGCCAGCAGAAAGGGACAGGGGTACAATGAGCAGTTCTTC,CASRKGQGYNEQFF
TRBV7-2,TRBJ2-1,TRBD2,.,TGTGCCAGCAGCCCCAGACTAGCGGGAGGGCTTGGCTCCTACAATGAGCAGTTCTTC,CASSPRLAGGLGSYNEQFF
TRBV6-5,TRBJ1-2,TRBD1,.,TGTGCCAGCAGTCCTCGGACAGGGGGCTATGGCTACACCTTC,CASSPRTGGYGYTF
TRBV7-3,TRBJ2-1,.,.,TGTGCCAGCAGCTTGAGGGCGGGGCGCAACAATGAGCAGTTCTTC,CASSLRAGRNNEQFF
TRBV10-1,TRBJ2-2,TRBD2,.,TGCGCCAGCAGTGGACTAGCGGGTAACACCGGGGAGCTGTTTTTT,CASSGLAGNTGELFF
TRBV20-1,TRBJ2-5,.,.,TGCAGTGCGGCAGAGAAAGAGACCCAGTACTTC,CSAAEKETQYF
TRBV6-1,TRBJ2-7,.,.,TGTGCCAGCAGTGAAGCGCTAGGACCACCCCTCTTC,CASSEALGPPLF
TRBV18,TRBJ1-1,.,.,TGTGCCAGCTCACCACCTAACTTGACTGAAGCTTTCTTT,CASSPPNLTEAFF
TRBV25-1,TRBJ2-1,TRBD2,.,TGTGCCAGCAGTTTAGCGGGCGTCGCCTACAATGAGCAGTTCTTC,CASSLAGVAYNEQFF
TRBV6-5,TRBJ1-6,.,.,TGTGCCAGCACTGAGGTCCCCTATAATTCACCCCTCCACTTT,CASTEVPYNSPLHF
TRBV25-1,TRBJ2-7,.,.,TGTGCCAGCAGTTTTATGGCCGGCTACGAGCAGTACTTC,CASSFMAGYEQYF
TRBV5-4,TRBJ1-2,.,.,TGTGCCAGCAGTTTACGATGGTTAGGAGATGGCTACACCTTC,CASSLRWLGDGYTF
TRBV28,TRBJ2-7,.,.,TGTGCCAGCAGCCCAGCCACTCTACAAAACTACGAGCAGTACTTC,CASSPATLQNYEQYF
TRBV4-3,TRBJ2-1,TRBD2,once,TGCGCCAGCAGCCAAGTTACCTGGCGTTGGGGGAGGGCCTCCAATGAGCAGTTCTTC,CASSQVTWRWGRASNEQFF
TRBV5-1,TRBJ2-7,.,.,TGCGCCAGCAGCTTGTCACGGGGAACTCACGAGCAGTACTTC,CASSLSRGTHEQYF
TRBV19,TRBJ2-1,TRBD2,.,TGTGCCAGTAGTATAGTTAATAGCGGGACCCCGAACGGTGAGCAGTTCTTC,CASSIVNSGTPNGEQFF
TRBV7-2,TRBJ2-4,.,.,TGTGCCAGCAGCTTAGATGGGAGATTCGTGGACATTCAGTACTTC,CASSLDGRFVDIQYF
TRBV4-1,TRBJ2-1,.,.,TGCGCCAGCAGCCAAGTATTGGCGGGGTACTCGGAGCAGTTCTTC,CASSQVLAGYSEQFF
TRBV7-8,TRBJ2-1,TRBD2,.,TGTGCCAGCAGCTTTTCTAGCGGGACATACAATGAGCAGTTCTTC,CASSFSSGTYNEQFF
TRBV5-4,TRBJ2-1,.,.,TGTGCCAGCAGCTCTGGTCTGGATTTTGGAGATGAGCAGTTCTTC,CASSSGLDFGDEQFF
TRBV28,TRBJ2-1,TRBD1,.,TGTGCCAGCAACATAGACAGGGGTGTAGAGCAGTTCTTC,CASNIDRGVEQFF
TRBV1,TRBJ1-1,.,.,TGCACCAGCAGCCAAGAGGCCCCCTTTCATAGGGGGTATGCTTTCTTT,CTSSQEAPFHRGYAFF
TRBV6-1,TRBJ1-3,TRBD1,.,TGTGCCAGCACTGACAGGGCTGGAAACACCATATATTTT,CASTDRAGNTIYF
TRBV5-6,TRBJ1-5,.,.,TGTGCCAGCAGCTTGGGACAGAGCAATCAGCCCCAGCATTTT,CASSLGQSNQPQHF
TRBV4-2,TRBJ2-6,.,.,TGTGCCAGCAGCCTAGGGGATAGGGGGTCTGGGGCCAACGTCCTGACTTTC,CASSLGDRGSGANVLTF
TRBV7-2,TRBJ2-7,.,.,TGTGCCAGCAGCTTAGTTATGTGGGTTCACTTTACCGAGCAGTACTTC,CASSLVMWVHFTEQYF
TRBV5-1,TRBJ1-2,.,.,TGCGCCAGCAGCCCGAGTGGCAGAATTAACTATGGCTACACCTTC,CASSPSGRINYGYTF
TRBV11-1,TRBJ2-3,.,.,TGTGCCAGCAGCTCGGAATACAAGGAGTATTTT,CASSSEYKEYF
TRBV6-5,TRBJ2-7,.,.,TGTGCCAGCAGTTACTCTCGGGCAGGGAACTACGAGCAGTACTTC,CASSYSRAGNYEQYF
TRBV5-1,TRBJ2-7,TRBD1,.,TGCGCCAGCAGCACTAACAGGGGTGCCTACGAGCAGTACTTC,CASSTNRGAYEQYF
TRBV4-1,TRBJ1-4,.,.,TGCGCCAGCAGCCCCGAAGGTAATGAAAAACTGTTTTTT,CASSPEGNEKLFF
TRBV5-5,TRBJ2-6,.,.,TGTGCCAGCAGCTCCGGGGGCTCTGGGGCCAACGTCCTGACTTTC,CASSSGGSGANVLTF
TRBV27,TRBJ1-5,TRBD1,.,TGTGCCAGCAGTCCAACCGGGACAGGGATACATCTCCCCTCGCTAGAGCCCCAGCATTTT,CASSPTGTGIHLPSLEPQHF
TRBV23-1,TRBJ2-1,TRBD2,.,TGCGCCAGCAGTCCTAATGGGACTAGCGGGAGTAGGGTTTACAATGAGCAGTTCTTC,CASSPNGTSGSRVYNEQFF
TRBV5-1,TRBJ2-2,.,.,TGCGCCAGCCTGGCGGACGCGAACACCGGGGAGCTGTTTTTT,CASLADANTGELFF
TRBV18,TRBJ2-2,TRBD2,.,TGTGCCAGCTCACTACCACGGCGGGGGACCGGGGAGCTGTTTTTT,CASSLPRRGTGELFF
TRBV2,TRBJ2-5,TRBD2,.,TGTGCCAGCAGCCGCGGACTAGCGAGAAACGAAGAGACCCAGTACTTC,CASSRGLARNEETQYF
TRBV7-2,TRBJ2-7,TRBD2,.,TGTGCCAGCAGCTTAGTCGCGGGAGGGCCTTACGAGCAGTACTTC,CASSLVAGGPYEQYF
TRBV5-1,TRBJ1-4,.,.,TGCGCCAGCAGCTTGGAGGGGGGATTGAATGAAAAACTGTTTTTT,CASSLEGGLNEKLFF
TRBV10-1,TRBJ2-5,.,.,TGCGCCAGCAGTGAGACCATTGCACAAGAGACCCAGTACTTC,CASSETIAQETQYF
TRBV5-4,TRBJ2-2,.,.,TGTGCCAGCAGCCCGGAACCGGCGGGCGGCTTAGCCGGGGAGCTGTTTTTT,CASSPEPAGGLAGELFF
TRBV7-9,TRBJ2-7,TRBD1,.,TGTGCCAGCAGCTCAGACAGGGCCAACGAGCAGTACTTC,CASSSDRANEQYF
TRBV9,TRBJ2-3,.,.,TGTGCCAGCAGCGTAGACCTATCGGATACGCAGTATTTT,CASSVDLSDTQYF
TRBV30,TRBJ1-5,.,.,TGTGCCTGGAGTGAGGCAGACGGCAATCAGCCCCAGCATTTT,CAWSEADGNQPQHF
TRBV30,TRBJ1-2,.,.,TGTGCCTGGAAAGGTCGGGCCATCTCCGGCTACACCTTC,CAWKGRAISGYTF
TRBV5-3,TRBJ2-3,.,.,TGTGCCAGAAGCTCTCTACACCGCGGCACAGATACGCAGTATTTT,CARSSLHRGTDTQYF
TRBV10-2,TRBJ2-1,.,once,TGCGCCAGCAGTGATTTCGACGGAGATGAGCAGTTCTTC,CASSDFDGDEQFF